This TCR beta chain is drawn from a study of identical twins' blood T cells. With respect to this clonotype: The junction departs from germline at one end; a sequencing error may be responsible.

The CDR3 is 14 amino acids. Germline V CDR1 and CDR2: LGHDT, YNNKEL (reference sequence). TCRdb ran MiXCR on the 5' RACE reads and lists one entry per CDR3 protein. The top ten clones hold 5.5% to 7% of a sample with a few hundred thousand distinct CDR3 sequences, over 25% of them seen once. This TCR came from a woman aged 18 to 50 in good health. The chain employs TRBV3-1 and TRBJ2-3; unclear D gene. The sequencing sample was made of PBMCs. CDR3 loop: CASSQAPSTDTQYF. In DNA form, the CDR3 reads TGTGCCAGCAGTCAAGCGCCAAGCACAGATACGCAGTATTTT.